This passage covers 20 T cell receptor beta chains from one sample sequenced in a study of blood T cell repertoires in COVID-19. This table comes from immunoSEQ multiplex PCR, and its TCRdb copy is limited to in-frame clones, with some not included. The table records about 100,000 clones, about 85% of them present only once. The material sequenced was peripheral blood. The source is a man in his 60s with acute or convalescent COVID-19.

This chain links TRBV24-1 with TRBJ2-3; D may be TRBD2 (6 bases). Germline CDR1 is KGHDR and CDR2 is SFDVKD. This CDR3 contains 16 residues. Trimming took off 2 bases at V and 6 bases at J, with 17 bases between the two ends. For the CDR3, the DNA is TGTGCCACCAGTGATTCCGTGAGAGGAGGGGTTGATACGCAGTATTTT. The encoded protein is CATSDSVRGGVDTQYF.

This chain uses TRBV5-1 with TRBJ2-2; TRBD2 matches 10 bases. The length of the CDR3 is 16 residues. J gave up 7 bases and V 2 bases, and 8 bases lay outside the gene matches. Germline-derived CDR1 and CDR2 are SGHRS and YFSETQ. CDR3 in DNA: TGCGCCAGCAGCTTTAGTGCTAGCGGGAGAATCGGGGAGCTGTTTTTT. Translated: CASSFSASGRIGELFF.

The chain links TRBV5-1 to TRBJ2-1, with 11 bases that match TRBD2. The germline V gene has CDR1 SGHRS and CDR2 YFSETQ. The V gene end was trimmed by 4 bases and the J gene end by 6 bases; junction bases not matched to a gene: 9. The CDR3 runs 16 residues. The DNA of the CDR3 is TGCGCCAGCAGCGCAATACTAGCGGGGGAACGCAATGAGCAGTTCTTC. It specifies CASSAILAGERNEQFF.

The rearrangement joins TRBV9 to TRBJ2-7; D not certain. CDR3 size: 11 residues. V was trimmed by 3 bases and J by 2 bases, leaving 3 bases between them. Germline V gives CDR1 SGDLS, CDR2 YYNGEE. The CDR3 DNA reads as TGTGCCAGCAGCGACACCTACGAGCAGTACTTC. It translates to CASSDTYEQYF.

The rearrangement links TRBV27 to TRBJ1-2, with 7 bases matching TRBD1. Germline V lookup: CDR1 MNHEY, CDR2 SMNVEV (reference sequence). Trimming cost V 5 bases and J 7 bases; bases outside gene matches: 1. This CDR3 is 11 amino acids long. CDR3 protein: CASSQGGGYTF. For the CDR3, the DNA is TGTGCCAGCAGTCAGGGGGGTGGCTACACCTTC.

This chain links TRBV6-6 with TRBJ2-2; possibly TRBD1 for D (5 bases). V was cut by 4 bases and J by 2 bases, with 8 bases left in between. Germline CDR1 and CDR2: MNHNY and SVGAGI (reference sequence). This CDR3 region has 14 residues. The CDR3 nucleotides read TGTGCCAGCAGTTGGGGCGCAAACACCGGGGAGCTGTTTTTT. This gives the protein CASSWGANTGELFF.

The rearrangement joins TRBV29-1 to TRBJ2-1; D is possibly TRBD1 (6 bases). V gave up 3 bases and J gave up 7 bases, with 22 bases separating them. This CDR3 has 16 amino acids. Looked up from germline, CDR1 is SQVTM and CDR2 is ANQGSEA. This CDR3 reads CSVEVPGTPIGNEQFF. The CDR3 nucleotides read TGCAGCGTTGAGGTTCCCGGGACACCGATAGGGAATGAGCAGTTCTTC.

The chain links TRBV19 to TRBJ1-1; D possibly corresponds to TRBD1 (5 bases). The germline V gene encodes CDR1 LNHDA and CDR2 SQIVND (reference sequence). Trimming stripped 7 bases from V and 1 base from J, with 16 bases between. This CDR3 has 15 amino acids. The CDR3 DNA reads as TGTGCCAGTACCCTGGGGCCAAACTCGAACACTGAAGCTTTCTTT. It translates to CASTLGPNSNTEAFF.

This chain connects TRBV11-2 to TRBJ1-5; D may be TRBD1 (5 bases). V lost 3 bases and J lost 7, with 13 bases in between. Germline V gene sequence: CDR1 SGHAT, CDR2 FQNNGV. The length of the CDR3 is 14 residues. This CDR3 is CASSLNLGHQPQHF. CDR3 bases: TGTGCCAGCAGCTTGAATCTGGGGCACCAGCCCCAGCATTTT. Full variable domain (outside the CDR3, taken from reference TRBV11-2 and TRBJ1-5): EAGVAQSPRYKIIEKRQSVAFWCNPISGHATLYWYQQILGQGPKLLIQFQNNGVVDDSQLPKDRFSAERLKGVDSTLKIQPAKLEDSAVYLCASSLNLGHQPQHFGDGTRLSIL.

The CDR3 DNA reads as TGTGCCATCAGTGAGTTAGACGAGCAGTACTTC. This codes for CAISELDEQYF. The chain is built from TRBV10-3 and TRBJ2-7; D uncertain. The germline V and J ends were trimmed by 1 base and 5 bases, with 3 bases remaining between them. Germline V gives CDR1 ENHRY, CDR2 SYGVKD. CDR3 length: 11 amino acids.

This chain links TRBV9 with TRBJ1-2, with D tentatively TRBD1 (5 bases). The V end lost 3 bases, the J end lost 9 bases, and 18 bases lay between the germline ends. Germline V lookup: CDR1 SGDLS, CDR2 YYNGEE. The CDR3 spans 14 residues. DNA of the CDR3: TGTGCCAGCAGCGCCACCGAGCCAGGGTTTCGCTACACCTTC. It translates to CASSATEPGFRYTF.

This chain uses TRBV4-2 with TRBJ1-2; 8 nucleotides align to TRBD1. V dropped 1 base and J dropped 8; count of bases not matched to a gene: 12. Germline loops: CDR1 LGHNA, CDR2 YNFKEQ. The CDR3 contains 16 residues. The CDR3 sequence is CASSQGSGRGRGGYTF. For the CDR3, the DNA is TGTGCCAGCAGCCAAGGTTCGGGCAGGGGGCGAGGAGGCTACACCTTC.

This rearrangement joins TRBV11-2 to TRBJ2-2, with 7 bases lining up with TRBD2. Germline-derived CDR1 and CDR2 are SGHAT and FQNNGV. Unmatched junction bases numbered 6, after V lost 4 bases and J lost 1 base. The CDR3 extends over 16 amino acids. CDR3 sequence: CASSYSRGRNTGELFF. DNA for the CDR3: TGTGCCAGCAGCTACTCGCGCGGGAGGAACACCGGGGAGCTGTTTTTT.

The chain employs TRBV30 and TRBJ1-2, with 10 bases lining up with TRBD1. The V gene end was trimmed by 4 bases and the J gene end by 14 bases; junction bases not matched to a gene: 13. Germline CDR1 and CDR2: GTSNPN and SVGIG (reference sequence). There are 13 residues in the CDR3. In DNA, the CDR3 is TGTGCCTGGATACGAGGACAGGGGGGAGGTTTGACCTTC. Its protein product is CAWIRGQGGGLTF.

The chain carries TRBV25-1 and TRBJ1-1; D remains unclear. The CDR3 extends over 12 amino acids. Germline V gene lookup returns CDR1 MGHDK and CDR2 SYGVNS. V shed 1 base and J shed 3 bases, with 3 bases lying between them. In DNA form, the CDR3 reads TGTGCCAGCAGTGAATCAGACACTGAAGCTTTCTTT. Protein product: CASSESDTEAFF.

Regarding this clone: The sample has other DNA sequences that encode this CDR3 too. The chain links TRBV7-2 to TRBJ2-1; 11 nucleotides match TRBD2. The J segment lost 6 bases and the V segment lost 1 base, leaving 2 bases of the junction unmatched. Germline V lookup: CDR1 SGHTA, CDR2 FQGNSA. This CDR3 comprises 15 residues. This chain's CDR3 is CASSLGLAGGNEQFF. For the CDR3, the DNA is TGTGCCAGCAGCTTAGGCCTAGCGGGGGGCAATGAGCAGTTCTTC. The full variable domain, in which reference TRBV7-2 and TRBJ2-1 provide the parts outside the CDR3, is GAGVSQSPSNKVTEKGKDVELRCDPISGHTALYWYRQSLGQGLEFLIYFQGNSAPDKSGLPSDRFSAERTGGSVSTLTIQRTQQEDSAVYLCASSLGLAGGNEQFFGPGTRLTVL.

The rearrangement uses TRBV10-3 and TRBJ2-7; 12 nucleotides line up with TRBD1. With V trimmed by 6 bases and J by 5 bases, 8 bases remained unmatched. The CDR3 is made up of 15 amino acids. Germline values: CDR1 ENHRY, CDR2 SYGVKD. This chain's CDR3 is CAIRLSGQGAHEQYF. CDR3 sequence (DNA): TGTGCCATCAGACTATCGGGACAGGGGGCCCACGAGCAGTACTTC.

V usage is TRBV5-6 and J usage is TRBJ1-6; 10 nucleotides agree with TRBD1. The CDR3 is made up of 15 amino acids. The germline gives CDR1 SGHDT, CDR2 YYEEEE. After removal of 3 bases from V and 7 bases from J, the junction contained 4 bases not matched to a gene. The CDR3 loop is CASSSGQGENSPLHF. The CDR3 nucleotides are TGTGCCAGCAGCTCCGGACAGGGGGAGAATTCACCCCTCCACTTT. The variable domain in full, completed from reference TRBV5-6 and TRBJ1-6, reads DAGVTQSPTHLIKTRGQQVTLRCSPKSGHDTVSWYQQALGQGPQFIFQYYEEEERQRGNFPDRFSGHQFPNYSSELNVNALLLGDSALYLCASSSGQGENSPLHFGNGTRLTVT.

CDR3 in DNA: TGTGCCAGCAGCTTAGCGACAGGGTTCTACGAGCAGTACTTC. Its protein product is CASSLATGFYEQYF. The chain carries TRBV7-9 and TRBJ2-7; 7 bases line up with TRBD1. The J segment lost 3 bases and the V segment lost 0 bases, leaving 2 bases of the junction unmatched. Germline loops: CDR1 SEHNR, CDR2 FQNEAQ (reference sequence). This CDR3 spans 14 amino acids.

CDR3 in amino acids: CASSSFSRQFSGANVLTF. The CDR3, as DNA: TGTGCCAGCAGTTCCTTCTCGCGACAGTTCTCTGGGGCCAACGTCCTGACTTTC. V usage is TRBV5-6 and J usage is TRBJ2-6, with TRBD1 as a possible D gene (5 bases). This CDR3 contains 18 residues. The V gene lost 5 bases and the J gene lost 0 bases, with 18 bases spanning the gap. Germline loops: CDR1 SGHDT, CDR2 YYEEEE.